This T cell receptor beta chain is from a study of blood T cells in healthy people across ages. Study findings and constraints: PBMCs went unsorted, and a conclusive naive versus antigen-experienced comparison was therefore prevented.

V lost 2 bases and J 2 bases, leaving 12 bases between the germline ends. This CDR3 is built from 14 residues. The germline V gene encodes CDR1 DFQATT and CDR2 SNEGSKA (reference sequence). Together with a sample-barcoded 5' primer, a J-beta primer mix was included in a second PCR lasting about 6 to 11 cycles. Unique molecular identifiers of 12 random nucleotides labeled each cDNA. One entry per CDR3 protein results from TCRdb running MiXCR on the 5' RACE reads. The data contain hundreds of thousands of distinct CDR3 sequences, 49% of them seen just once; the ten biggest clones take up around a third. Comments on this clonotype: Its antigen remains unknown.

Sample: blood. The V call is TRBV20-1, the J call TRBJ2-5, with D possibly being TRBD1 (7 bases). The origin of this receptor is a woman in her sixties or seventies in good health. CDR3 DNA sequence: TGCAGTGCTAGACAGGGGGGACCTCAAGAGACCCAGTACTTC. Amino acid sequence: CSARQGGPQETQYF.